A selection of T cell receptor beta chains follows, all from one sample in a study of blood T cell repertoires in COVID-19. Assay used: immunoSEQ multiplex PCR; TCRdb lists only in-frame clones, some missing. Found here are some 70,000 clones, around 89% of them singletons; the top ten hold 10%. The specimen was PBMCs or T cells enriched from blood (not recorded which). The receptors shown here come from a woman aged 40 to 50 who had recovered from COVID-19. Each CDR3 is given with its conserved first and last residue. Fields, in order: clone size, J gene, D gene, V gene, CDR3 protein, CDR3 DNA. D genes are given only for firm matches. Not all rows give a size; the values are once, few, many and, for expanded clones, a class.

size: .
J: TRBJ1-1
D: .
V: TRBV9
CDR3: CASSPAGQSGEAFF
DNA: TGTGCCAGCAGCCCTGCCGGACAGTCCGGTGAAGCTTTCTTT

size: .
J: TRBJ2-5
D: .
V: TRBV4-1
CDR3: CASSQFGGQTQYF
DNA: TGCGCCAGCAGCCAATTCGGTGGGCAGACCCAGTACTTC

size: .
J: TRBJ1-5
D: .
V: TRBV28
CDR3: CASSATDSNQPQHF
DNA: TGTGCCAGCAGCGCGACTGATAGCAATCAGCCCCAGCATTTT

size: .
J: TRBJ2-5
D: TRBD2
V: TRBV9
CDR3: CASSVVPSGGEETQYF
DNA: TGTGCCAGCAGCGTAGTCCCTAGCGGGGGAGAAGAGACCCAGTACTTC

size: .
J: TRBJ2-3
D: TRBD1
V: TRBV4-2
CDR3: CASSRETGADTQYF
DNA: TGTGCCAGCAGCCGGGAGACAGGGGCAGATACGCAGTATTTT

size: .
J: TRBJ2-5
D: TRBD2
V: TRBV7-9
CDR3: CASSLDLAGTQETQYF
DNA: TGTGCCAGCAGCTTAGACCTAGCGGGGACCCAAGAGACCCAGTACTTC

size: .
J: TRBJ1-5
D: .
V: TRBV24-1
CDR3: CATSDTGIQPQHF
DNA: TGTGCCACCAGTGATACAGGGATTCAGCCCCAGCATTTT

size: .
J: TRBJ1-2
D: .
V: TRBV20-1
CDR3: CSASPRAYGYTF
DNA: TGCAGTGCTAGTCCCAGGGCCTATGGCTACACCTTC

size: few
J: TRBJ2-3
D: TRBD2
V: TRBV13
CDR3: CASTPPGWTSGQPSTDTQYF
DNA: TGTGCCAGCACACCCCCGGGTTGGACTAGCGGGCAACCTAGCACAGATACGCAGTATTTT

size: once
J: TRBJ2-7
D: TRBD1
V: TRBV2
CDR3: CASKGQGVEQYF
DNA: TGTGCCAGCAAGGGACAGGGAGTAGAGCAGTACTTC

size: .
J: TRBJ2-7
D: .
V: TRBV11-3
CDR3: CASSPLASVSSYEQYF
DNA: TGTGCCAGCAGCCCCCTGGCTAGCGTGAGCTCCTACGAGCAGTACTTC

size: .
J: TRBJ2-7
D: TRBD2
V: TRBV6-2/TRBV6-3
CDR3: CASSYYGGGNYEQYF
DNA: TGTGCCAGCAGTTACTACGGCGGGGGGAACTACGAGCAGTACTTC

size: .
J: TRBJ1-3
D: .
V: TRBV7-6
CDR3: CASSSPTGGSGNTIYF
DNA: TGTGCCAGCAGCTCTCCGACAGGCGGCTCTGGAAACACCATATATTTT

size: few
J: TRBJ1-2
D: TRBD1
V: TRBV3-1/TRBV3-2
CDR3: CASRGGDRAENYGYTF
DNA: TGTGCCAGCAGAGGAGGGGACAGGGCGGAGAACTATGGCTACACCTTC

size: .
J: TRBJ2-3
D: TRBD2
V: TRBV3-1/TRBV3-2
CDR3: CASSQDSMRGGADTQYF
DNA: TGTGCCAGCAGCCAAGATTCGATGCGGGGGGGTGCAGATACGCAGTATTTT

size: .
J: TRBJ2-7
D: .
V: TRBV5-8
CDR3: CASSLGGISYEQYF
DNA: TGTGCCAGCAGCTTGGGAGGCATATCCTACGAGCAGTACTTC

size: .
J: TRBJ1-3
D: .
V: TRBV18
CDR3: CASSPGSSGNTIYF
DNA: TGTGCCAGCTCACCCGGGTCCTCTGGAAACACCATATATTTT

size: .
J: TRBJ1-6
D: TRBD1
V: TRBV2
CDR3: CASTSRTGKDSPLHF
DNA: TGTGCCAGCACATCTAGGACAGGGAAAGATTCACCCCTCCACTTT

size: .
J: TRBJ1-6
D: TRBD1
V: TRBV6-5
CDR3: CASTQTGPNSPLHF
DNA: TGTGCCAGCACCCAGACAGGGCCTAATTCACCCCTCCACTTT

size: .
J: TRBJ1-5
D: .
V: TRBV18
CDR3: CASSTYTENQPQHF
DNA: TGTGCCAGCTCAACTTATACAGAGAATCAGCCCCAGCATTTT

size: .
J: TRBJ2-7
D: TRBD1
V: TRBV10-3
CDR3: CAISSYRGLLDEQYF
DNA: TGTGCCATCAGCTCATACAGGGGGCTTTTGGACGAGCAGTACTTC

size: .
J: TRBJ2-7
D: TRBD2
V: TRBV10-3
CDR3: CAIGTSGAYEQYF
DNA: TGTGCCATTGGGACTAGCGGGGCTTACGAGCAGTACTTC

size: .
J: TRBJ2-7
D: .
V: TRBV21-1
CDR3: CASSKTGASYEQYF
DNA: TGTGCCAGCAGCAAAACAGGGGCGTCCTACGAGCAGTACTTC

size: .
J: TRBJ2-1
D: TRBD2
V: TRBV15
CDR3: CATSRGWRGGYNEQFF
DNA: TGTGCCACCAGCAGGGGCTGGCGGGGGGGCTACAATGAGCAGTTCTTC

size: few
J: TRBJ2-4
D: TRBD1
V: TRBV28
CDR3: CASSGTGKRRTKNIQYF
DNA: TGTGCCAGCAGTGGGACAGGGAAGAGGAGAACCAAAAACATTCAGTACTTC

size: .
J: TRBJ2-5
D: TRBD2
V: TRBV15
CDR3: CATRPQPSGGWETQYF
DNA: TGTGCCACCCGCCCTCAGCCCAGCGGGGGTTGGGAGACCCAGTACTTC

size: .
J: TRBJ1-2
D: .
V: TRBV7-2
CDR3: CASSSISPLLTETNGYTF
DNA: TGTGCCAGCAGCTCAATCAGTCCCCTTCTGACAGAAACAAACGGCTACACCTTC

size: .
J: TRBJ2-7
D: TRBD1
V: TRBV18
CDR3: CASSPRTGKLYEQYF
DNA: TGTGCCAGCTCACCGAGGACAGGGAAATTATACGAGCAGTACTTC

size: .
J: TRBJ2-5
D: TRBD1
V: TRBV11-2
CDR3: CASSLGTGGREETQYF
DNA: TGTGCCAGCAGCTTGGGGACAGGGGGCCGGGAAGAGACCCAGTACTTC

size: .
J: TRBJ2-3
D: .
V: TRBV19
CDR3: CASSFRTDTQYF
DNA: TGTGCCAGTAGCTTTCGCACAGATACGCAGTATTTT

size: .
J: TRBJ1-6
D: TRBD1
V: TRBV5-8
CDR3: CASSQGGLNSPLHF
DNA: TGTGCCAGCAGCCAAGGGGGCCTAAATTCACCCCTCCACTTT

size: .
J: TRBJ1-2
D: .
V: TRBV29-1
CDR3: CSVEGTAYGYTF
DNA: TGCAGCGTTGAAGGGACAGCATATGGCTACACCTTC

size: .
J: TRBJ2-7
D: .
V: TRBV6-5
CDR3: CASRSRRLEQYF
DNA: TGTGCCAGCAGGAGTCGGAGGCTCGAGCAGTACTTC

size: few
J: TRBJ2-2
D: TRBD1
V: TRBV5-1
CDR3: CASSPTDRGHTGELFF
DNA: TGCGCCAGCAGCCCAACCGACAGGGGGCATACCGGGGAGCTGTTTTTT

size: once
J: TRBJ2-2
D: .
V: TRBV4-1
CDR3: CASSQDFDSLNTGELFF
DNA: TGCGCCAGCAGCCAAGATTTTGATAGCTTGAACACCGGGGAGCTGTTTTTT

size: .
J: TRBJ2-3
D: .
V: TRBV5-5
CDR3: CASSSSTDTQYF
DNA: TGTGCCAGCAGCTCTAGCACAGATACGCAGTATTTT

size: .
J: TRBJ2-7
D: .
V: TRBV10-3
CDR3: CAISEQGRAYEQYF
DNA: TGTGCCATCAGTGAGCAGGGGAGGGCCTACGAGCAGTACTTC

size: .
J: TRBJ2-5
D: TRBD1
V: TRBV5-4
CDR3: CASSLRGRGPETQYF
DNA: TGTGCCAGCAGCTTACGAGGCAGGGGGCCAGAGACCCAGTACTTC

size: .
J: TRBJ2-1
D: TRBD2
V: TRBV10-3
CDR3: CAISESEDLAGGNEQFF
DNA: TGTGCCATCAGTGAGTCGGAGGACCTAGCGGGGGGAAATGAGCAGTTCTTC

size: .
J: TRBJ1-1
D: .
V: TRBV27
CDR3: CASSQGRRTEAFF
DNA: TGTGCCAGCAGCCAGGGCCGACGCACTGAAGCTTTCTTT

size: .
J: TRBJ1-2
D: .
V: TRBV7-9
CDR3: CASSLFAGLLNYGYTF
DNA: TGTGCCAGCAGCTTATTTGCAGGGCTCCTTAACTATGGCTACACCTTC

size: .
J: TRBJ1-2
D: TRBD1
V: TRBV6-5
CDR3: CASSYARTGSGYTF
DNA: TGTGCCAGCAGTTACGCGAGGACAGGGAGTGGCTACACCTTC

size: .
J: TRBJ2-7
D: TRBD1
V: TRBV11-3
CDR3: CASRPGGAPHEQYF
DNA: TGTGCCAGCAGACCAGGGGGCGCCCCCCACGAGCAGTACTTC

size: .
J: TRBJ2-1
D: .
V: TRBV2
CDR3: CASSAQRASDEQFF
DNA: TGTGCCAGCAGTGCGCAGAGGGCTTCCGATGAGCAGTTCTTC

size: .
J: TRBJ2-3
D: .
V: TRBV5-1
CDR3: CASSLRISTDTQYF
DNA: TGCGCCAGCAGCTTGCGTATCAGCACAGATACGCAGTATTTT

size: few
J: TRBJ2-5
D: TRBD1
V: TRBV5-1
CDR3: CASSLIGGGETQYF
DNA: TGCGCCAGCAGCTTGATAGGGGGCGGAGAGACCCAGTACTTC

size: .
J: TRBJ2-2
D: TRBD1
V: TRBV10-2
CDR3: CATQTGAQSRAGELFF
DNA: TGCGCCACCCAGACAGGGGCGCAAAGTCGGGCCGGGGAGCTGTTTTTT

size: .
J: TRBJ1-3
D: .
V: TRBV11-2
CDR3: CASSLRVNMGGASGNTIYF
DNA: TGTGCCAGCAGCTTAAGGGTCAATATGGGGGGGGCCTCTGGAAACACCATATATTTT

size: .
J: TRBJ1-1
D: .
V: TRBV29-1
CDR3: CSVEDPGTEAFF
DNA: TGCAGCGTTGAAGACCCAGGGACAGAAGCTTTCTTT

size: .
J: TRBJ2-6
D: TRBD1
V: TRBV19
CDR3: CASSIPGQGAGGANVLTF
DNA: TGTGCCAGTAGTATCCCGGGACAGGGGGCAGGAGGGGCCAACGTCCTGACTTTC

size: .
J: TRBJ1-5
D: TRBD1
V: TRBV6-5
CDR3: CASRGTGNNQPQHF
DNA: TGTGCCAGCAGGGGGACAGGGAACAATCAGCCCCAGCATTTT